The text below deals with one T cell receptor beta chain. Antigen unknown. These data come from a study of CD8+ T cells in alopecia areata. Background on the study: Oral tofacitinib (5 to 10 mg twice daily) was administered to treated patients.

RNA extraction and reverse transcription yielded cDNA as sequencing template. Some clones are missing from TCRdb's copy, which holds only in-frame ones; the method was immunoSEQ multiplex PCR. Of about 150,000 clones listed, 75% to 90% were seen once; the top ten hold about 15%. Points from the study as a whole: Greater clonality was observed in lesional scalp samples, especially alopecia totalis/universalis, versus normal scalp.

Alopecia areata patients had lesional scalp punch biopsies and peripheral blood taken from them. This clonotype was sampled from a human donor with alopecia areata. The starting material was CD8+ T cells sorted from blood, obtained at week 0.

The CDR3 is CASKDRLSYEQYF. CDR3 sequence (DNA): TGTGCCAGCAAAGATCGACTCTCCTACGAGCAGTACTTC. This rearrangement joins TRBV6-5 to TRBJ2-7, with D unclear. The CDR3 extends over 13 amino acids. Per germline, CDR1 MNHEY and CDR2 SVGAGI. V was trimmed by 7 bases and J by 0 bases, leaving 10 bases between them.